The rows below give T cell receptor beta chains drawn from one sample of a study of T cells in Graves' hyperthyroidism and ophthalmopathy. TCRdb re-analysed the multiplex PCR reads in MiXCR, keeping a single row per CDR3 protein. Among around 200,000 distinct CDR3 sequences listed, approximately 15% were seen once. The sequenced sample consisted of blood. These TCRs come from a woman between 50 and 59 years old with Graves' hyperthyroidism. Both conserved end residues are part of each CDR3. The D gene is left open where the match is weak. Size tells how often a clone was seen (once, few, many) or the class of an expanded clone, and some rows leave it out.

V gene: TRBV7-3; J gene: TRBJ2-2; D gene: TRBD2; clone size: many; CDR3 protein: CASSLTIRAGGPPGELFF; CDR3 DNA: TGTGCCAGCAGCTTAACGATCCGAGCGGGGGGGCCCCCCGGGGAGCTGTTTTTT
V gene: TRBV12-3/TRBV12-4; J gene: TRBJ1-3; D gene: .; clone size: few; CDR3 protein: CASSLHSDSGNTIYF; CDR3 DNA: TGTGCCAGCAGTTTACATTCGGACTCTGGAAACACCATATATTTT
V gene: TRBV5-4; J gene: TRBJ2-2; D gene: .; clone size: few; CDR3 protein: CASSLGGGLQAGELFF; CDR3 DNA: TGTGCCAGCAGCTTAGGTGGCGGGCTGCAGGCCGGGGAGCTGTTTTTT
V gene: TRBV2; J gene: TRBJ2-1; D gene: TRBD2; clone size: many; CDR3 protein: CASSIFGTSANEQFF; CDR3 DNA: TGTGCCAGCAGTATCTTTGGGACTAGCGCCAATGAGCAGTTCTTC
V gene: TRBV6-2/TRBV6-3; J gene: TRBJ2-5; D gene: TRBD2; clone size: few; CDR3 protein: CASSPQGTSGETQYF; CDR3 DNA: TGTGCCAGCAGCCCTCAAGGGACTAGCGGGGAGACCCAGTACTTC
V gene: TRBV28; J gene: TRBJ2-7; D gene: .; clone size: many; CDR3 protein: CASSLRYEQYF; CDR3 DNA: TGTGCCAGCAGTTTAAGGTACGAGCAGTACTTC
V gene: TRBV20-1; J gene: TRBJ2-1; D gene: .; clone size: many; CDR3 protein: CSAGGNNEQFF; CDR3 DNA: TGCAGTGCTGGGGGAAACAATGAGCAGTTCTTC
V gene: TRBV7-2; J gene: TRBJ2-5; D gene: .; clone size: many; CDR3 protein: CASSLVRWGDGLPSDEYF; CDR3 DNA: TGTGCCAGCAGCTTAGTCCGTTGGGGCGACGGCCTACCTAGCGACGAGTACTTC
V gene: TRBV24-1; J gene: TRBJ2-3; D gene: .; clone size: few; CDR3 protein: CATSDLPGSSSTDTQYF; CDR3 DNA: TGTGCCACCAGTGATTTACCGGGGAGCTCTAGCACAGATACGCAGTATTTT
V gene: TRBV28; J gene: TRBJ2-7; D gene: .; clone size: many; CDR3 protein: CASSSGALNEQYF; CDR3 DNA: TGTGCCAGCAGTTCGGGGGCCCTAAACGAGCAGTACTTC
V gene: TRBV9; J gene: TRBJ1-4; D gene: .; clone size: few; CDR3 protein: CASSVDPAGGKLFF; CDR3 DNA: TGTGCCAGCAGCGTAGATCCCGCCGGGGGAAAACTGTTTTTT
V gene: TRBV11-3; J gene: TRBJ1-1; D gene: .; clone size: .; CDR3 protein: CASSLVGNTEALF; CDR3 DNA: TGTGCCAGCAGCTTAGTTGGGAACACTGAAGCTCTCTTT
V gene: TRBV11-3; J gene: TRBJ2-5; D gene: .; clone size: .; CDR3 protein: CASSLSRLETQYF; CDR3 DNA: TGTGCCAGCAGCTTGTCCCGTTTGGAGACCCAGTACTTC
V gene: TRBV7-9; J gene: TRBJ1-4; D gene: .; clone size: many; CDR3 protein: CASSLAGGTNEKLFF; CDR3 DNA: TGTGCCAGCAGCTTAGCAGGAGGGACTAATGAAAAACTGTTTTTT
V gene: TRBV5-6; J gene: TRBJ2-3; D gene: TRBD2; clone size: many; CDR3 protein: CASSPGGATDTQYF; CDR3 DNA: TGTGCCAGCAGCCCCGGGGGGGCCACAGATACGCAGTATTTT
V gene: TRBV2; J gene: TRBJ2-2; D gene: .; clone size: many; CDR3 protein: CASGFPEQISNGELFF; CDR3 DNA: TGTGCCAGCGGCTTCCCGGAACAGATCTCAAACGGGGAGCTGTTTTTT
V gene: TRBV4-2; J gene: TRBJ2-7; D gene: TRBD2; clone size: .; CDR3 protein: CASSQVLRTSGTYEQYF; CDR3 DNA: TGTGCCAGCAGCCAAGTCCTTAGGACTAGCGGGACCTACGAGCAGTACTTC
V gene: TRBV14; J gene: TRBJ2-1; D gene: TRBD2; clone size: many; CDR3 protein: CASSHSRTSGGGSYNEQFF; CDR3 DNA: TGTGCCAGCAGCCATTCCCGGACTAGCGGGGGAGGTTCCTACAATGAGCAGTTCTTC
V gene: TRBV19; J gene: TRBJ1-2; D gene: .; clone size: many; CDR3 protein: CASTGRGGGYGYTF; CDR3 DNA: TGTGCCAGTACTGGCCGGGGAGGGGGCTATGGCTACACCTTC
V gene: TRBV7-2; J gene: TRBJ1-6; D gene: .; clone size: .; CDR3 protein: CASSLGRSYNSPLHF; CDR3 DNA: TGTGCCAGCAGCTTAGGCCGCTCCTATAATTCACCCCTCCACTTT
V gene: TRBV5-5; J gene: TRBJ2-2; D gene: TRBD1; clone size: many; CDR3 protein: CASSSQQTGATGELFF; CDR3 DNA: TGTGCCAGCAGCTCGCAACAGACAGGGGCTACCGGGGAGCTGTTTTTT
V gene: TRBV28; J gene: TRBJ1-6; D gene: .; clone size: many; CDR3 protein: CASSLSQNLSPLHF; CDR3 DNA: TGTGCCAGCAGTTTAAGTCAGAACCTTTCACCCCTCCACTTT
V gene: TRBV18; J gene: TRBJ1-6; D gene: .; clone size: .; CDR3 protein: CASSPAKTGLSPLHF; CDR3 DNA: TGTGCCAGCTCACCCGCAAAGACAGGACTGTCACCCCTCCACTTT
V gene: TRBV7-2; J gene: TRBJ1-4; D gene: .; clone size: many; CDR3 protein: CASSSRATNEKLFF; CDR3 DNA: TGTGCCAGCAGCTCCAGGGCAACTAATGAAAAACTGTTTTTT
V gene: TRBV6-2/TRBV6-3; J gene: TRBJ2-7; D gene: .; clone size: many; CDR3 protein: CASSYNGYEQYF; CDR3 DNA: TGTGCCAGCAGTTACAACGGATACGAGCAGTACTTC
V gene: TRBV19; J gene: TRBJ1-2; D gene: .; clone size: many; CDR3 protein: CASSPGASTLYGYTF; CDR3 DNA: TGTGCCAGTAGCCCCGGGGCCTCCACTCTCTATGGCTACACCTTC
V gene: TRBV7-2; J gene: TRBJ1-1; D gene: .; clone size: many; CDR3 protein: CASSYAENTEAFF; CDR3 DNA: TGTGCCAGCAGCTATGCGGAGAACACTGAAGCTTTCTTT
V gene: TRBV9; J gene: TRBJ1-2; D gene: .; clone size: many; CDR3 protein: CASSGLDGNYGYTF; CDR3 DNA: TGTGCCAGCAGCGGTCTTGACGGTAACTATGGCTACACCTTC
V gene: TRBV18; J gene: TRBJ2-7; D gene: .; clone size: .; CDR3 protein: CASSPPEGRNYEQYF; CDR3 DNA: TGTGCCAGCTCACCACCAGAGGGCCGAAACTACGAGCAGTACTTC
V gene: TRBV5-1; J gene: TRBJ2-1; D gene: TRBD2; clone size: many; CDR3 protein: CASTGVAGVRYNEQFF; CDR3 DNA: TGCGCCAGCACTGGGGTAGCGGGGGTCCGTTACAATGAGCAGTTCTTC
V gene: TRBV10-3; J gene: TRBJ1-5; D gene: .; clone size: many; CDR3 protein: CAAGGQPQHF; CDR3 DNA: TGTGCCGCGGGGGGCCAGCCCCAGCATTTT
V gene: TRBV20-1; J gene: TRBJ1-1; D gene: .; clone size: many; CDR3 protein: CSRWGGTNTEAFF; CDR3 DNA: TGCAGCCGGTGGGGGGGGACGAACACTGAAGCTTTCTTT
V gene: TRBV12-3/TRBV12-4; J gene: TRBJ1-3; D gene: .; clone size: many; CDR3 protein: CASSLAVGGRSSGNTIYF; CDR3 DNA: TGTGCCAGCAGTTTAGCGGTTGGAGGGCGGAGCTCTGGAAACACCATATATTTT
V gene: TRBV7-9; J gene: TRBJ2-3; D gene: .; clone size: many; CDR3 protein: CASSLVSADTQYF; CDR3 DNA: TGTGCCAGCAGCCTAGTTAGTGCAGATACGCAGTATTTT
V gene: TRBV3-1; J gene: TRBJ2-1; D gene: .; clone size: .; CDR3 protein: CASSQAVVANEQFF; CDR3 DNA: TGTGCCAGCAGCCAAGCGGTAGTAGCCAATGAGCAGTTCTTC
V gene: TRBV12-3/TRBV12-4; J gene: TRBJ2-1; D gene: .; clone size: many; CDR3 protein: CASSPAPPGNLNEQFF; CDR3 DNA: TGTGCCAGCAGTCCCGCCCCTCCAGGGAATTTGAATGAGCAGTTCTTC
V gene: TRBV7-6; J gene: TRBJ1-1; D gene: .; clone size: many; CDR3 protein: CASSLPTGYTEAFF; CDR3 DNA: TGTGCCAGCAGCTTACCGACAGGCTACACTGAAGCTTTCTTT
V gene: TRBV6-1; J gene: TRBJ1-4; D gene: .; clone size: few; CDR3 protein: CASRADSLNEELFF; CDR3 DNA: TGTGCCAGCAGAGCCGACAGCTTAAATGAAGAACTGTTTTTT
V gene: TRBV20-1; J gene: TRBJ2-2; D gene: .; clone size: few; CDR3 protein: CSAGRTGGAGELFF; CDR3 DNA: TGCAGTGCTGGACGGACAGGAGGGGCCGGGGAGCTGTTTTTT
V gene: TRBV27; J gene: TRBJ2-3; D gene: .; clone size: few; CDR3 protein: CASSTGGGPTDTQYF; CDR3 DNA: TGTGCCAGCAGTACAGGGGGGGGGCCCACAGATACGCAGTATTTT
V gene: TRBV4-1; J gene: TRBJ1-2; D gene: .; clone size: .; CDR3 protein: CASSQDWGAYGYTF; CDR3 DNA: TGCGCCAGCAGCCAAGACTGGGGGGCCTATGGCTACACCTTC
V gene: TRBV5-6; J gene: TRBJ2-3; D gene: .; clone size: few; CDR3 protein: CASSRRGSKLGTQYF; CDR3 DNA: TGTGCCAGCAGCCGCCGGGGGTCCAAGCTGGGTACGCAGTATTTT
V gene: TRBV28; J gene: TRBJ1-1; D gene: .; clone size: .; CDR3 protein: CASSLGHGSGFRTMNTEAFF; CDR3 DNA: TGTGCCAGCAGTTTAGGTCACGGGTCGGGGTTTAGGACGATGAACACTGAAGCTTTCTTT
V gene: TRBV6-6; J gene: TRBJ2-3; D gene: TRBD2; clone size: many; CDR3 protein: CASSYGTSGGLFADTQYF; CDR3 DNA: TGTGCCAGCAGTTACGGGACTAGCGGGGGCCTCTTCGCAGATACGCAGTATTTT
V gene: TRBV20-1; J gene: TRBJ1-2; D gene: .; clone size: .; CDR3 protein: CSAASPNFGDGYTF; CDR3 DNA: TGCAGTGCTGCCTCGCCCAACTTTGGGGATGGCTACACCTTC
V gene: TRBV20-1; J gene: TRBJ1-2; D gene: .; clone size: many; CDR3 protein: CSARRGIYGYTF; CDR3 DNA: TGCAGTGCTAGAAGGGGTATATATGGCTACACCTTC
V gene: TRBV6-1; J gene: TRBJ1-5; D gene: .; clone size: many; CDR3 protein: CASSYDRAPNQPQHF; CDR3 DNA: TGTGCCAGCAGTTACGATAGGGCCCCCAATCAGCCCCAGCATTTT
V gene: TRBV20-1; J gene: TRBJ2-2; D gene: .; clone size: many; CDR3 protein: CSASRAANTGELFF; CDR3 DNA: TGCAGTGCTAGTAGGGCTGCGAACACCGGGGAGCTGTTTTTT
V gene: TRBV3-1; J gene: TRBJ1-1; D gene: TRBD1; clone size: many; CDR3 protein: CASSHFTGGDTNTEAFF; CDR3 DNA: TGTGCCAGCAGCCACTTCACAGGGGGGGATACGAACACTGAAGCTTTCTTT
V gene: TRBV28; J gene: TRBJ1-5; D gene: .; clone size: many; CDR3 protein: CASSSQEFQPQHF; CDR3 DNA: TGTGCCAGCAGTTCACAGGAGTTCCAGCCCCAGCATTTT
V gene: TRBV20-1; J gene: TRBJ2-1; D gene: TRBD2; clone size: many; CDR3 protein: CSARDTWEGEQFF; CDR3 DNA: TGCAGTGCTAGAGATACTTGGGAGGGTGAGCAGTTCTTC
V gene: TRBV10-3; J gene: TRBJ2-3; D gene: .; clone size: many; CDR3 protein: CAISVVSADTQYF; CDR3 DNA: TGTGCCATCAGTGTGGTCTCTGCAGATACGCAGTATTTT
V gene: TRBV20-1; J gene: TRBJ2-1; D gene: .; clone size: many; CDR3 protein: CSARKGYEQFF; CDR3 DNA: TGCAGTGCTAGAAAGGGGTATGAGCAGTTCTTC
V gene: TRBV12-3/TRBV12-4; J gene: TRBJ1-1; D gene: TRBD1; clone size: many; CDR3 protein: CASSLNRGRTEAFF; CDR3 DNA: TGTGCCAGCAGCCTAAACAGGGGGAGGACTGAAGCTTTCTTT
V gene: TRBV11-2; J gene: TRBJ2-7; D gene: .; clone size: .; CDR3 protein: CASSRDTQGEQYF; CDR3 DNA: TGTGCCAGCAGCCGGGACACCCAGGGAGAGCAGTACTTC
V gene: TRBV12-3/TRBV12-4; J gene: TRBJ2-7; D gene: .; clone size: many; CDR3 protein: CASSWTEGAYEQYF; CDR3 DNA: TGTGCCAGCAGCTGGACTGAGGGAGCGTACGAGCAGTACTTC
V gene: TRBV27; J gene: TRBJ1-2; D gene: .; clone size: .; CDR3 protein: CASSFSRQNGYTF; CDR3 DNA: TGTGCCAGCAGTTTCTCCAGACAAAATGGCTACACCTTC
V gene: TRBV19; J gene: TRBJ1-5; D gene: .; clone size: .; CDR3 protein: CASNNRGASDQPQHF; CDR3 DNA: TGTGCCAGTAATAATCGGGGGGCGTCGGATCAGCCCCAGCATTTT